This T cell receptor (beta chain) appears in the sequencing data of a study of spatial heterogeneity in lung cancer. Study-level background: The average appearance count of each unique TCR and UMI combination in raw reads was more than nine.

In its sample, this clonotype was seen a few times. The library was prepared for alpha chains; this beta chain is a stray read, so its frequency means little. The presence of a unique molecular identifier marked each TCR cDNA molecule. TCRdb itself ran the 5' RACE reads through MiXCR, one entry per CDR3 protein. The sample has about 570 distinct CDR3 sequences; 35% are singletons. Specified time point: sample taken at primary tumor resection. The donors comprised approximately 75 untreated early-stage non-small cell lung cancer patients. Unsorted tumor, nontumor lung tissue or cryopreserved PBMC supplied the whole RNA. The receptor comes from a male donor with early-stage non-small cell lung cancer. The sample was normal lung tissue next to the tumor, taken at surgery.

The CDR3 spells CAWSTDRGYNEQFF. CDR3 coding DNA: TGTGCCTGGAGTACGGACAGGGGATACAATGAGCAGTTCTTC. The rearrangement joins TRBV30 to TRBJ2-1; 9 bases are shared with TRBD1. The CDR3 spans 14 residues. Germline loops: CDR1 GTSNPN, CDR2 SVGIG (reference sequence). Trimming took 2 bases from V and 4 from J; bases not matched to a gene: 3.